This T cell receptor (beta chain) was recorded in a study of response to subunit inactivated influenza vaccine. This clonotype came up a few times. TCRdb reprocessed the RT-PCR reads via MiXCR and lists one record per CDR3 protein. The sample consists of around 710,000 distinct CDR3 sequences, around 13% of them appearing once. CDR1 and CDR2 from the germline V gene are LGHDT and YNNKEL (reference sequence). The V and J ends lost 3 bases and 9 bases respectively, with 18 bases between them. The CDR3 runs to 15 residues. This clonotype was obtained from a middle-aged man who received an inactivated influenza vaccine. The chain links TRBV3-1 to TRBJ2-1, with a possible D match to TRBD2 (6 bases). The material sequenced was PBMCs from blood, taken less than 15 days before vaccination. The CDR3 region has the DNA TGTGCCAGCAGCCACCACTCAGGTTCGCGGGGTGAGCAGTTCTTC. Its translation is CASSHHSGSRGEQFF.